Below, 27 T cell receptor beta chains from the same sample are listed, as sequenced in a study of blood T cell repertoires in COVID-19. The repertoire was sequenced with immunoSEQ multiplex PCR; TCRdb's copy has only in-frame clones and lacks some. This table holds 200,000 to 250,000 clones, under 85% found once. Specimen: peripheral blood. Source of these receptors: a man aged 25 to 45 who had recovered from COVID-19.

CDR3 sequence (DNA): TGTGCCAGCAGCCCCGGACTAGCGGGGGGAGGTGCGGGTGAGCAGTTCTTC. Its translation is CASSPGLAGGGAGEQFF. This chain connects TRBV7-2 to TRBJ2-1, with 14 bases that match TRBD2. The CDR3 has 17 amino acids. Germline-derived CDR1 and CDR2 are SGHTA and FQGNSA. Trimming cost V 5 bases and J 9 bases; bases outside gene matches: 12.

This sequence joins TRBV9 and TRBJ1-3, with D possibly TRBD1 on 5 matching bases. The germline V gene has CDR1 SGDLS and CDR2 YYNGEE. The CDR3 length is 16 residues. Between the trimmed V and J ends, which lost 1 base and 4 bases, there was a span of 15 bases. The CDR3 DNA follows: TGTGCCAGCAGCGTAAGCCCGGGGGGTGAAGGAAACACCATATATTTT. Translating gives CASSVSPGGEGNTIYF.

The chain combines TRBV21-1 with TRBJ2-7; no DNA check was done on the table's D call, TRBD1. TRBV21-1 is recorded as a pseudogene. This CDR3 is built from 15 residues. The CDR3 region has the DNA TGTGCCAGCAGCAAAGCGGGCAGAATTTCCTACGAGCAGTACTTC. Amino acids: CASSKAGRISYEQYF.

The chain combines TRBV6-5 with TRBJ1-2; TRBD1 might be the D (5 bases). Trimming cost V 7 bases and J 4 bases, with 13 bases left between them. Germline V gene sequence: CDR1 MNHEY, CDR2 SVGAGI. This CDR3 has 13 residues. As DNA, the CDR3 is TGTGCCAGCACGGCCAGGGAACCCTATGGCTACACCTTC. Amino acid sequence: CASTAREPYGYTF.

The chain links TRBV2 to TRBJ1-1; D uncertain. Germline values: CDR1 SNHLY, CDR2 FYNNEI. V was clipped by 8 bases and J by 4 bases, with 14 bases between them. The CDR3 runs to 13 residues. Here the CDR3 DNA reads TGTGCCAGCGGTTTACTAGCAGTCACTGAAGCTTTCTTT. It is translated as CASGLLAVTEAFF.

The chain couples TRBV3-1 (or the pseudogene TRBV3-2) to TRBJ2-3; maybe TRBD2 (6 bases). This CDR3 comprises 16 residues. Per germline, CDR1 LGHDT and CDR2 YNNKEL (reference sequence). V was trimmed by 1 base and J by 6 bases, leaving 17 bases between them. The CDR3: CASSQGGTTVGDTQYF. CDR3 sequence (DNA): TGTGCCAGCAGCCAAGGCGGGACCACGGTGGGGGATACGCAGTATTTT.

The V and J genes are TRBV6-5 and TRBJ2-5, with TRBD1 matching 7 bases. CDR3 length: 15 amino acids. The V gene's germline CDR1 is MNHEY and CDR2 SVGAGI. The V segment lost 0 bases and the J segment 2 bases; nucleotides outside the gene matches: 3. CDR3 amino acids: CASSYSTGPQETQYF. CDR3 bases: TGTGCCAGCAGTTACTCGACAGGGCCTCAAGAGACCCAGTACTTC.

CDR3 nucleotides: TGCGCCAGCAGCGTGGACAGGTGGCCCACAGATACGCAGTATTTT. Its protein is CASSVDRWPTDTQYF. The chain carries TRBV5-1 and TRBJ2-3; 7 bases agree with TRBD1. Losses at the gene ends were 4 bases for V and 2 bases for J; bases not matched to a gene: 7. Germline CDR1 is SGHRS and CDR2 is YFSETQ. CDR3 size: 15 residues.

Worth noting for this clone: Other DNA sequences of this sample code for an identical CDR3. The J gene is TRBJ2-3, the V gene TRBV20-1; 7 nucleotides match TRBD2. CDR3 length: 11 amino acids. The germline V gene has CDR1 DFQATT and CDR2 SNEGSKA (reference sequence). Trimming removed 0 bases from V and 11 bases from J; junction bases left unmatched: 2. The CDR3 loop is CSARDGRGQYF. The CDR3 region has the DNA TGCAGTGCTAGAGATGGGAGGGGGCAGTATTTT.

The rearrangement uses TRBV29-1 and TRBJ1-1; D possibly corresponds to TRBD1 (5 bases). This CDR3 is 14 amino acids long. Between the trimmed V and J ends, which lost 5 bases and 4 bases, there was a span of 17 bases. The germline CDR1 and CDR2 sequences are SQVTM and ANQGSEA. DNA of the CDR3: TGCAGCGTTTCCCTTTCTTCAGGGTCCACTGAAGCTTTCTTT. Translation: CSVSLSSGSTEAFF.

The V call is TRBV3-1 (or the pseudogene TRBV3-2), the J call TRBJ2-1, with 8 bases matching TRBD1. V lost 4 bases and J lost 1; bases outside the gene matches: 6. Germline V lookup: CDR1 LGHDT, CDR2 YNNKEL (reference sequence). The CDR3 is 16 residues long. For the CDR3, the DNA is TGTGCCAGCAGCCGAGATCAGGGGGCTTCCTACAATGAGCAGTTCTTC. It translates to CASSRDQGASYNEQFF.

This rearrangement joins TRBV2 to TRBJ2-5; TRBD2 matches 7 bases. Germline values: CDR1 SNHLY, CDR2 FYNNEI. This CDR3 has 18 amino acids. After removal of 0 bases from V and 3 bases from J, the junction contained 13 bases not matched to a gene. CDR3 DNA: TGTGCCAGCAGTGAAGCGCTTCGGGGGGAGCGGGGTAAAGAGACCCAGTACTTC. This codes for CASSEALRGERGKETQYF.

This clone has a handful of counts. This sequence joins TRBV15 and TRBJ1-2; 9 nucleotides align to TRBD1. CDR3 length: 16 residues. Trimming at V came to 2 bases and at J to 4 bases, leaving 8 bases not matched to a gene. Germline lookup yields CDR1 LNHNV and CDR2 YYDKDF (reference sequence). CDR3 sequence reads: CATSRPGTGSFYGYTF. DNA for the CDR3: TGTGCCACCAGCAGACCCGGGACAGGGTCTTTCTATGGCTACACCTTC.

The CDR3 region has the DNA TGTGCCAGCAGCCAAGGGAACAGGGAGCATGGCTACACCTTC. It encodes CASSQGNREHGYTF. This chain connects TRBV4-2 to TRBJ1-2, with a weak D call TRBD1 (6 bases). The germline gives CDR1 LGHNA, CDR2 YNFKEQ. V lost 1 base, J lost 6 bases, and 12 bases lay in between. This CDR3 has 14 amino acids.

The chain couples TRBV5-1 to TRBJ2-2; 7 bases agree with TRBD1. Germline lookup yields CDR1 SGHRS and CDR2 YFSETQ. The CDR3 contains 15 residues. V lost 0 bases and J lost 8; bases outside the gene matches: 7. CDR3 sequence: CASSLEGGTAGELFF. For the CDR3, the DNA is TGCGCCAGCAGCTTGGAAGGGGGCACTGCGGGGGAGCTGTTTTTT.

The CDR3 nucleotides read TGTGCCAGCAGTGACAGTTTTAAGCGCGGCTCCTACAATGAGCAGTTCTTC. It codes for CASSDSFKRGSYNEQFF. The chain links TRBV6-4 to TRBJ2-1; D call uncertain. Germline values: CDR1 MRHNA, CDR2 SNTAGT. Trimming took off 2 bases at V and 0 bases at J, with 14 bases between the two ends. The CDR3 consists of 17 residues.

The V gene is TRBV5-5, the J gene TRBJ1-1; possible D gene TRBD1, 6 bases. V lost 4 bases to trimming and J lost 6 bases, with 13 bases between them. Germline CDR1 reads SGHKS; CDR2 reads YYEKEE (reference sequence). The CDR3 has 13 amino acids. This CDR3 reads CASSPQGSAEAFF. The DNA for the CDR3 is TGTGCCAGCAGCCCACAGGGTTCGGCTGAAGCTTTCTTT.

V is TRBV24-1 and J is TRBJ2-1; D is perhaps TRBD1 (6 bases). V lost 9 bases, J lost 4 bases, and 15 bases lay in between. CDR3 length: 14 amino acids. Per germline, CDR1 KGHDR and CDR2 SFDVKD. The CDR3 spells CATGDTKGYNEQFF. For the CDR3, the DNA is TGTGCCACCGGGGACACTAAAGGGTACAATGAGCAGTTCTTC.

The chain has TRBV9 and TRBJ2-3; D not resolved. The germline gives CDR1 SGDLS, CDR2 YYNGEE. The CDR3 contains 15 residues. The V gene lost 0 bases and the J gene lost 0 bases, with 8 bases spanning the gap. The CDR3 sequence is CASSVEPTSTDTQYF. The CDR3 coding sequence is TGTGCCAGCAGCGTAGAGCCAACTAGCACAGATACGCAGTATTTT.

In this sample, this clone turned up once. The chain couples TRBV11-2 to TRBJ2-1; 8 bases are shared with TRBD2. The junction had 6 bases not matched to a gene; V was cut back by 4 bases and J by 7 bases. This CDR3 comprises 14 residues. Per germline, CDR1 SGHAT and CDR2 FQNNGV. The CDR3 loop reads CASSSAGAGNEQFF. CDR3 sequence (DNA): TGTGCCAGCAGCTCAGCGGGGGCAGGGAATGAGCAGTTCTTC.

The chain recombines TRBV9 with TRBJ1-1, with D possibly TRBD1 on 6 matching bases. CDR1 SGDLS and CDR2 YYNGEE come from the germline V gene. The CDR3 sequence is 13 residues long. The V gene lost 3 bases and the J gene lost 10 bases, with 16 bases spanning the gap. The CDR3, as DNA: TGTGCCAGCAGCGGGGGGACATCCCCGGTAGCTTTCTTT. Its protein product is CASSGGTSPVAFF.

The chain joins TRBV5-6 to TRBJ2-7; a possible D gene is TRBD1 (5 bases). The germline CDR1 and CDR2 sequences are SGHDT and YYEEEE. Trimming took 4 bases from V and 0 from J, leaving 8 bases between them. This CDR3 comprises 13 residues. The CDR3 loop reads CASSETASYEQYF. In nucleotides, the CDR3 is TGTGCCAGCAGCGAGACAGCCTCCTACGAGCAGTACTTC.

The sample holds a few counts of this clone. The CDR3 region is CASSLDYGDEKLFF. For the CDR3, the DNA is TGTGCCAGCAGCTTAGACTATGGAGATGAAAAACTGTTTTTT. The J gene is TRBJ1-4, the V gene TRBV11-2; D is unresolved. Trimming pared 0 bases from V and 6 bases from J, leaving 8 bases between. The CDR3 has 14 amino acids. The germline CDR1 and CDR2 sequences are SGHAT and FQNNGV.

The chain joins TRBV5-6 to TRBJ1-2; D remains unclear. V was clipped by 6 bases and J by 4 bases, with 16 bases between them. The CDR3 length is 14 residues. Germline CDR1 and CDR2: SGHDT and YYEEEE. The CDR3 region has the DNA TGTGCCAGCAACTTAGAGGGAGAGGGCTATGGCTACACCTTC. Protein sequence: CASNLEGEGYGYTF. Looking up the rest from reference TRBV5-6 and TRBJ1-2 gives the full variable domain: DAGVTQSPTHLIKTRGQQVTLRCSPKSGHDTVSWYQQALGQGPQFIFQYYEEEERQRGNFPDRFSGHQFPNYSSELNVNALLLGDSALYLCASNLEGEGYGYTFGSGTRLTVV.

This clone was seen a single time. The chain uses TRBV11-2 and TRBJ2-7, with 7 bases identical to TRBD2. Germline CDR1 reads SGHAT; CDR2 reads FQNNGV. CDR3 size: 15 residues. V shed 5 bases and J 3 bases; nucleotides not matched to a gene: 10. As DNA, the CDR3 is TGTGCCAGCAGCCCAAGGGGACTACATGACTACGAGCAGTACTTC. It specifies CASSPRGLHDYEQYF.

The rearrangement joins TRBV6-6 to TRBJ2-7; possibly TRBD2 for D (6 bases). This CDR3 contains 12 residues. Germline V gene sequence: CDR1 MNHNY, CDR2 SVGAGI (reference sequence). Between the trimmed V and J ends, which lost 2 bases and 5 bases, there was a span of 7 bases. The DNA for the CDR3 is TGTGCCAGCAGTTACCCTAGCGACGAGCAGTACTTC. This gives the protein CASSYPSDEQYF.

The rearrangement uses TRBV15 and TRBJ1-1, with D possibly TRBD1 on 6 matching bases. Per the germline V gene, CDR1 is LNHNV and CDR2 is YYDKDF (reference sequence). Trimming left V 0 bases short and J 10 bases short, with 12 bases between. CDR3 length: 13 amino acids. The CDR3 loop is CATSRDQAGVAFF. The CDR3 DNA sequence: TGTGCCACCAGCAGAGATCAGGCAGGGGTAGCTTTCTTT.